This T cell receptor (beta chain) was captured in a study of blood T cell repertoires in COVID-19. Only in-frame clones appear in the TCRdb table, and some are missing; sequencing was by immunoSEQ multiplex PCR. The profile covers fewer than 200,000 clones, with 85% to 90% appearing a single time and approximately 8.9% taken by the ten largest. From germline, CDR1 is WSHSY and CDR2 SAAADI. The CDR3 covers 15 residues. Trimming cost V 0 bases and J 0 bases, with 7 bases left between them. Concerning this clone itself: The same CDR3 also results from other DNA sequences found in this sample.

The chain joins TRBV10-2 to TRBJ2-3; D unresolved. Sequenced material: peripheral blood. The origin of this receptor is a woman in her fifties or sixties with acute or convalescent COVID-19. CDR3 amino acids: CASSESPTSTDTQYF. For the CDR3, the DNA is TGCGCCAGCAGTGAGTCACCCACTAGCACAGATACGCAGTATTTT.